Included here is one T cell receptor (beta chain) sequence, with context. Its antigen remains unidentified. The input lacks base qualities; no much larger clone sits a single base away. TCRbeta CDR3 regions were amplified from genomic DNA using the immunoSEQ Assay, a bias-controlled multiplex PCR. The authors' pipeline ran thus. Within the assay, amplification of reference gene primers was used to estimate how many nucleated cells each sample contained. To quantify the absolute abundance of each unique TCRbeta CDR3 rearrangement, sequence reads were collapsed and filtered. Productive Simpson clonality was computed per sample as the square root of Simpson's diversity index over productive rearrangements. TCRdb carries this immuneACCESS record with in-frame sequences only. Its versions omit some clonotypes, under half of them owing to an unresolved V gene in the studies checked, with the rest unexplained. The DNA gave D and trimming, while V, J and clone size come from that table. The sample table holds over 300,000 clones, of which roughly 85% were seen once. The ten most abundant clones make up 7.2% of the sample.

The collaborating institutions used their own protocols to collect whole blood in K2EDTA tubes. For TCRbeta analysis, collaborators shipped samples in one of three forms: frozen whole blood, isolated PBMCs, or DNA extracted from either of those sample types. This sample is part of a study of blood T cell repertoires in COVID-19 (dated by TCRdb to the early 2020s). About the full investigation: The collaborator samples originated in the United States, Italy and Spain and spanned the acute and convalescent phases of COVID-19. The prospective study material was composed of cDNA or gDNA derived from T cells, B-cell-depleted T cells, or PBMCs. The dataset comprised deeply sampled blood TCRbeta repertoires from subjects exposed to, actively infected with, or recovered from COVID-19. The repertoires were released in a freely available public database meant as a resource for research on the immune response to SARS-CoV-2. Samples were obtained from the ongoing ImmuneRACE study (first 160 participants) and from 1,254 subjects provided by 6 global collaborators. The sample metadata nearly always contained a de-identified subject ID, COVID-19 status, age in years and sex. Where available, HLA class I and class II types were obtained from metadata supplied by the sample provider rather than from assay-based typing. What the research found in general, with its limitations: The amount of clinical and demographic metadata varied by source and participant and was provided uncurated.

CDR1 and CDR2 are drawn from the germline V gene (reference sequence): GTSNPN, SVGIG. A distance of 9 bases separates the germline ends of V and J, which lose 1 base and 8 bases respectively. From the cysteine up to the phenylalanine, the CDR3 has a length of 13 residues. Only CDR3 DNA remains: 39 bases, in frame from the first base. This clonotype originated in a human donor in a cohort sampled during active COVID-19. The V and J segments used are TRBV30 and TRBJ1-6; no D gene can be assigned with confidence. Sequencing input: peripheral blood. CDR3 sequence: CAWSGRDDSPLHF. The DNA sequence is as follows: TGTGCCTGGAGTGGACGGGATGATTCACCCCTCCACTTT.